The entry below describes one T cell receptor (beta chain). Its antigen is not known. Unique molecular identifiers were built into the TCRbeta library. From the PCR reads, TCRdb called clonotypes with MiXCR, one entry per CDR3 protein. The sample lists around 440,000 distinct CDR3 sequences, roughly 15% occurring once. The CDR3 has 15 amino acids. V dropped 7 bases and J dropped 3; count of bases not matched to a gene: 6. In germline, CDR1 is SNHLY, CDR2 FYNNEI. The sample belongs to a study of T-cell reconstitution after alpha-beta-depleted transplantation in children. Study results and limitations: After transplant, high TCRbeta diversity at day 60 in some patients arose from surviving recipient T cells and thymic progenitors. The main origin of T-cell counts and diversity one year after transplant was newly produced T cells.

This chain connects TRBV2 to TRBJ2-1, with 10 nucleotides matching TRBD1. The clonotype comes from a boy under three years old who had a stem cell transplant for Wiskott-Aldrich syndrome, so the T cells may come from the graft donor. The sequenced sample was PBMCs, mostly from graft donor cells, obtained 360 days after TCRalphabeta/CD19-depleted stem cell transplant. CDR3 DNA sequence: TGTGCCAGCACTTTCCGGGACAGGGGCTACAATGAGCAGTTCTTC. It codes for CASTFRDRGYNEQFF. Looking up the rest from reference TRBV2 and TRBJ2-1 gives the full variable domain: EPEVTQTPSHQVTQMGQEVILRCVPISNHLYFYWYRQILGQKVEFLVSFYNNEISEKSEIFDDQFSVERPDGSNFTLKIRSTKLEDSAMYFCASTFRDRGYNEQFFGPGTRLTVL.